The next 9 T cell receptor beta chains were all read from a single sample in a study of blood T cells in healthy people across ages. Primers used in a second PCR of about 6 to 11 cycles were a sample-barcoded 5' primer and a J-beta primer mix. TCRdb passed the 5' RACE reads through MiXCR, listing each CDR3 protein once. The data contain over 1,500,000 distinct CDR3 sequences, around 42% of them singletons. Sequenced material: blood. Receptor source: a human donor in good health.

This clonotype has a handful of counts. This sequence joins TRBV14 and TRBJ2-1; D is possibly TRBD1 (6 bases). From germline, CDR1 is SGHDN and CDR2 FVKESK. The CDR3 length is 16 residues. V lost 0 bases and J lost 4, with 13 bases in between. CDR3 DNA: TGTGCCAGCAGCCAAGACAACCCAGGGACATACAATGAGCAGTTCTTC. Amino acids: CASSQDNPGTYNEQFF. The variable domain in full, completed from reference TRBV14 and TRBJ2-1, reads EAGVTQFPSHSVIEKGQTVTLRCDPISGHDNLYWYRRVMGKEIKFLLHFVKESKQDESGMPNNRFLAERTGGTYSTLKVQPAELEDSGVYFCASSQDNPGTYNEQFFGPGTRLTVL.

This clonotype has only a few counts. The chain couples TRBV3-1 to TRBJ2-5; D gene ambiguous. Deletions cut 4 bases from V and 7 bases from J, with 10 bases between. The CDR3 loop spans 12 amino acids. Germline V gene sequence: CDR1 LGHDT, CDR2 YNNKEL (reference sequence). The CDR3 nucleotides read TGTGCCAGCAGCCTCCGTAGTGTGACCCAGTACTTC. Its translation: CASSLRSVTQYF.

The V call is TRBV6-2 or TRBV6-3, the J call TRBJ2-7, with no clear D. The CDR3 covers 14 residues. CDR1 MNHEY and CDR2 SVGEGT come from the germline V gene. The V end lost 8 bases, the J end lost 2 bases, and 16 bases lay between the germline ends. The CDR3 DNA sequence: TGTGCCAGCCATGCCGCCGGCAGACCCTACGAGCAGTACTTC. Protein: CASHAAGRPYEQYF.

As DNA, the CDR3 is TGCGCCAGCAGCCAAATAGCAAGGGGGGGAAATGAAAAACTGTTTTTT. This codes for CASSQIARGGNEKLFF. The chain employs TRBV4-1 and TRBJ1-4; weak D call: TRBD1 (6 bases). This CDR3 has 16 amino acids. Trimming took off 2 bases at V and 5 bases at J, with 15 bases between the two ends. The germline CDR1 and CDR2 sequences are MGHRA and YSYEKL.

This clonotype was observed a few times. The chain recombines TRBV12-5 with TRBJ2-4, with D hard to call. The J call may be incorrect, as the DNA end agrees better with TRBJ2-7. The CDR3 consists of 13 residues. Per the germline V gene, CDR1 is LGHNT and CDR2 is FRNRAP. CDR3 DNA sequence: TGTGCTAGTGGTTTGGGAGGTGATTACGAGCAGTACTTC. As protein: CASGLGGDYEQYF.

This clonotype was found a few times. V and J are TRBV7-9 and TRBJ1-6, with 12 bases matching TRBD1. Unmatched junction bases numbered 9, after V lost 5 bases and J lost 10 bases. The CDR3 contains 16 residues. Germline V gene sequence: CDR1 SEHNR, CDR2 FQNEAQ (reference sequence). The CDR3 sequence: CASSQRGTGGGSPLHF. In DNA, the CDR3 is TGTGCCAGCAGCCAACGTGGGACAGGGGGCGGGTCACCCCTCCACTTT.

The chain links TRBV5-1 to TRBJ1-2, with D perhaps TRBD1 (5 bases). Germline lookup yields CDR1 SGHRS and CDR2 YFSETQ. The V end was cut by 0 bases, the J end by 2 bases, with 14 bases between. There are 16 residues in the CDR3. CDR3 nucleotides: TGCGCCAGCAGCTTGGGGACAATTCTCGGAAACTATGGCTACACCTTC. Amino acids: CASSLGTILGNYGYTF.

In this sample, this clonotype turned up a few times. The CDR3 DNA reads as TGCGCCAGCAGCCAAGTTACCGCTTACGAGCAGTACTTC. This codes for CASSQVTAYEQYF. The chain recombines TRBV4-1 with TRBJ2-7; D not resolved. V lost 1 base and J 4 bases, leaving 8 bases between the germline ends. The germline V gene has CDR1 MGHRA and CDR2 YSYEKL. The CDR3 length is 13 residues.

The CDR3 protein is CASSPEGLADTDTQYF. DNA of the CDR3: TGTGCCAGCAGCCCGGAGGGACTAGCGGACACAGATACGCAGTATTTT. J is TRBJ2-3 and V is TRBV3-1; 11 nucleotides align to TRBD2. The CDR3 loop spans 16 amino acids. V shed 4 bases and J 2 bases; nucleotides not matched to a gene: 5. CDR1 and CDR2 from the germline V gene are LGHDT and YNNKEL (reference sequence).